This is a list of T cell receptor beta chains from one sample in a study of cytomegalovirus exposure and HLA in healthy donors. The table came from immunoSEQ multiplex PCR; TCRdb's copy has only in-frame clones and leaves some out. The specimen's table records 110,000 to 150,000 clones. The sample taken for sequencing was PBMCs. The receptors come from a male donor in good health and CMV-seronegative. Each CDR3 is given with its conserved first and last residue. A D gene is named only where the DNA matches it firmly.

V: TRBV2
J: TRBJ2-7
D: .
CDR3: CASRLNRVSTYEQYF
DNA: TGTGCCAGCAGGCTCAACAGGGTTAGTACTTACGAGCAGTACTTC

V: TRBV13
J: TRBJ1-2
D: TRBD1
CDR3: CASSARQGEVYGYTF
DNA: TGTGCCAGCAGCGCTCGACAGGGGGAGGTCTATGGCTACACCTTC

V: TRBV6-5
J: TRBJ1-4
D: TRBD1
CDR3: CASSKNGQGGLFF
DNA: TGTGCCAGCAGCAAAAATGGACAGGGAGGACTGTTTTTT

V: TRBV9
J: TRBJ1-1
D: .
CDR3: CASSPRQAEAFF
DNA: TGTGCCAGCAGCCCAAGACAGGCTGAAGCTTTCTTT

V: TRBV7-2
J: TRBJ2-5
D: TRBD1
CDR3: CASSWAGTVQETQYF
DNA: TGTGCCAGCAGCTGGGCTGGGACAGTCCAAGAGACCCAGTACTTC

V: TRBV4-2
J: TRBJ2-4
D: TRBD1
CDR3: CASSQEGDSASIAKNIQYF
DNA: TGTGCCAGCAGCCAAGAAGGGGACAGCGCCTCGATTGCCAAAAACATTCAGTACTTC

V: TRBV18
J: TRBJ2-3
D: TRBD1
CDR3: CASSPNGQGGPDTQYF
DNA: TGTGCCAGCTCACCGAATGGACAGGGAGGCCCAGATACGCAGTATTTT

V: TRBV27
J: TRBJ1-5
D: TRBD1
CDR3: CASSRTGVNQPQHF
DNA: TGTGCCAGCAGCCGGACAGGGGTGAATCAGCCCCAGCATTTT

V: TRBV9
J: TRBJ1-2
D: .
CDR3: CASSVSQNYGYTF
DNA: TGTGCCAGCAGCGTCTCACAGAACTATGGCTACACCTTC

V: TRBV6-5
J: TRBJ2-7
D: TRBD1
CDR3: CASSSRDRGLSEQYF
DNA: TGTGCCAGCAGCTCCCGGGACAGGGGGTTGTCCGAGCAGTACTTC

V: TRBV14
J: TRBJ2-7
D: TRBD1
CDR3: CASSQERTGGDEQYF
DNA: TGTGCCAGCAGCCAAGAGAGGACAGGGGGCGACGAGCAGTACTTC

V: TRBV6-6
J: TRBJ1-1
D: .
CDR3: CASSPGGSEAFF
DNA: TGTGCCAGCAGCCCGGGAGGGTCTGAAGCTTTCTTT

V: TRBV28
J: TRBJ1-1
D: .
CDR3: CASSTQRTSTEAFF
DNA: TGTGCCAGCAGTACCCAGCGGACCAGCACTGAAGCTTTCTTT

V: TRBV23-1
J: TRBJ1-2
D: TRBD1
CDR3: CASSQTDRVVGYTF
DNA: TGCGCCAGCAGTCAGACCGACAGGGTGGTGGGCTACACCTTC

V: TRBV6-4
J: TRBJ2-1
D: .
CDR3: CASEQAQFF
DNA: TGTGCCAGCGAACAGGCGCAGTTCTTC

V: TRBV5-1
J: TRBJ2-1
D: .
CDR3: CASSLRDMGNEQFF
DNA: TGCGCCAGCAGCTTGCGGGACATGGGCAATGAGCAGTTCTTC

V: TRBV18
J: TRBJ2-1
D: TRBD2
CDR3: CASSPLAGGNNEQFF
DNA: TGTGCCAGCTCACCACTAGCGGGGGGCAACAATGAGCAGTTCTTC

V: TRBV2
J: TRBJ2-6
D: TRBD1
CDR3: CASKGQGISGANVLTF
DNA: TGTGCCAGCAAGGGACAGGGGATCTCTGGGGCCAACGTCCTGACTTTC

V: TRBV20-1
J: TRBJ1-1
D: .
CDR3: CSAYLNTEAFF
DNA: TGCAGTGCTTATCTGAACACTGAAGCTTTCTTT

V: TRBV9
J: TRBJ2-7
D: TRBD1
CDR3: CASSPGQGTYEQYF
DNA: TGTGCCAGCAGCCCAGGACAGGGGACCTACGAGCAGTACTTC

V: TRBV7-6
J: TRBJ2-5
D: .
CDR3: CASSLQQLQETQYF
DNA: TGTGCCAGCAGCTTACAACAGCTACAAGAGACCCAGTACTTC

V: TRBV7-9
J: TRBJ2-7
D: .
CDR3: CASSLATEQLRGEQYF
DNA: TGTGCCAGCAGCTTAGCGACGGAACAGCTTAGGGGGGAGCAGTACTTC

V: TRBV6-4
J: TRBJ1-2
D: TRBD1
CDR3: CASTPGGVGYTF
DNA: TGTGCCAGCACTCCAGGGGGCGTCGGCTACACCTTC

V: TRBV6-5
J: TRBJ1-5
D: .
CDR3: CASSGQYNQPQHF
DNA: TGTGCCAGCAGTGGACAGTACAATCAGCCCCAGCATTTT

V: TRBV7-2
J: TRBJ1-2
D: .
CDR3: CASVLSGSRNYGYTF
DNA: TGTGCCAGCGTCCTCTCGGGGAGCCGGAACTATGGCTACACCTTC

V: TRBV30
J: TRBJ2-7
D: .
CDR3: CAWSVLPYEQYF
DNA: TGTGCCTGGAGTGTACTCCCTTACGAGCAGTACTTC

V: TRBV6-6
J: TRBJ1-1
D: .
CDR3: CASSYAGSGNTEAFF
DNA: TGTGCCAGCAGTTACGCGGGGAGTGGAAACACTGAAGCTTTCTTT

V: TRBV18
J: TRBJ2-2
D: .
CDR3: CASYGRESGELFF
DNA: TGTGCCAGCTACGGACGGGAGAGCGGGGAGCTGTTTTTT

V: TRBV6-5
J: TRBJ1-5
D: TRBD1
CDR3: CASSSAGQGVDQPQHF
DNA: TGTGCCAGCAGTTCGGCAGGACAGGGGGTTGATCAGCCCCAGCATTTT

V: TRBV4-2
J: TRBJ2-1
D: TRBD2
CDR3: CASSPKPAGGQDEQFF
DNA: TGTGCCAGCAGCCCAAAGCCAGCGGGGGGGCAGGATGAGCAGTTCTTC

V: TRBV7-8
J: TRBJ1-1
D: TRBD1
CDR3: CASSEATGMNTEAFF
DNA: TGTGCCAGCAGCGAGGCGACAGGGATGAACACTGAAGCTTTCTTT

V: TRBV5-1
J: TRBJ2-1
D: TRBD2
CDR3: CASSSIAGGNNEQFF
DNA: TGCGCCAGCAGCTCGATAGCGGGAGGGAACAATGAGCAGTTCTTC

V: TRBV4-3
J: TRBJ1-1
D: .
CDR3: CASSQQADTLNTEAFF
DNA: TGCGCCAGCAGCCAACAGGCGGACACGTTGAACACTGAAGCTTTCTTT

V: TRBV30
J: TRBJ1-5
D: TRBD1
CDR3: CAWSVGSGGYQPQHF
DNA: TGTGCCTGGAGTGTAGGGTCAGGGGGCTATCAGCCCCAGCATTTT

V: TRBV19
J: TRBJ1-5
D: .
CDR3: CASSIWEGQPQHF
DNA: TGTGCCAGTAGTATCTGGGAGGGGCAGCCCCAGCATTTT

V: TRBV29-1
J: TRBJ2-3
D: TRBD2
CDR3: CSGGTNTDTQYF
DNA: TGCAGCGGCGGGACTAATACAGATACGCAGTATTTT

V: TRBV6-1
J: TRBJ1-5
D: TRBD1
CDR3: CASSDTGQGTGPNQPQHF
DNA: TGTGCCAGCAGTGATACCGGACAAGGGACAGGCCCAAATCAGCCCCAGCATTTT

V: TRBV15
J: TRBJ2-7
D: TRBD2
CDR3: CATSRVGSGIYEQYF
DNA: TGTGCCACCAGCAGAGTGGGTAGCGGGATCTACGAGCAGTACTTC

V: TRBV19
J: TRBJ1-4
D: .
CDR3: CASSLGAARNEKLFF
DNA: TGTGCCAGTAGCCTTGGGGCCGCGAGGAATGAAAAACTGTTTTTT

V: TRBV2
J: TRBJ1-2
D: TRBD1
CDR3: CASLGQGAKINGYTF
DNA: TGTGCCAGCTTGGGTCAGGGGGCGAAGATAAATGGCTACACCTTC

V: TRBV4-3
J: TRBJ2-2
D: TRBD1
CDR3: CASSSRQGAAGELFF
DNA: TGCGCCAGCAGCTCCAGACAGGGGGCCGCCGGGGAGCTGTTTTTT

V: TRBV28
J: TRBJ2-5
D: .
CDR3: CASREGSGETQYF
DNA: TGTGCCAGCAGGGAGGGGTCGGGAGAGACCCAGTACTTC

V: TRBV2
J: TRBJ2-3
D: TRBD2
CDR3: CARGLAADTQYF
DNA: TGTGCCAGGGGACTAGCCGCAGATACGCAGTATTTT

V: TRBV2
J: TRBJ2-7
D: .
CDR3: CASSDSVDSFYEQYF
DNA: TGTGCCAGCAGTGATTCGGTAGACAGTTTCTACGAGCAGTACTTC

V: TRBV30
J: TRBJ2-5
D: TRBD2
CDR3: CAWSVSRTSGNGETQYF
DNA: TGTGCCTGGAGTGTTTCTAGGACTAGCGGGAATGGGGAGACCCAGTACTTC

V: TRBV30
J: TRBJ2-7
D: .
CDR3: CAWSVRVSYEQYF
DNA: TGTGCCTGGAGTGTACGAGTCTCCTACGAGCAGTACTTC